A selection of T cell receptor beta chains follows, all from one sample in a study of blood T cell repertoires in COVID-19. Data came from immunoSEQ multiplex PCR; TCRdb stores just in-frame clones and leaves some out. This table has about 270,000 clones, about nine tenths appearing once. The sequenced sample was peripheral blood. These receptors were collected from a man aged 40-49 years who had recovered from COVID-19. CDR3s include the opening cysteine and the closing phenylalanine or tryptophan. The order of the fields is CDR3 protein, CDR3 DNA, D gene, J gene, clone size, V gene. The D gene is left open where the match is weak. Size values are once, few and many counts, or a class for expanded clones, and some rows have none.

CDR3 protein: CASSRTPGLAGYEQYF
CDR3 DNA: TGTGCCAGCAGCCGTACCCCGGGACTAGCGGGTTACGAGCAGTACTTC
D gene: TRBD2
J gene: TRBJ2-7
clone size: NA
V gene: TRBV7-8

CDR3 protein: CASSESSAGTTYNEQFF
CDR3 DNA: TGCGCCAGCAGTGAGTCATCGGCAGGGACTACCTACAATGAGCAGTTCTTC
D gene: TRBD2
J gene: TRBJ2-1
clone size: NA
V gene: TRBV10-1

CDR3 protein: CASRPRRGGNTIYF
CDR3 DNA: TGTGCCAGCAGACCCCGGAGGGGTGGAAACACCATATATTTT
D gene: NA
J gene: TRBJ1-3
clone size: few
V gene: TRBV6-5

CDR3 protein: CASTPPGGPYEQYF
CDR3 DNA: TGTGCCAGCACCCCGCCAGGGGGACCCTACGAGCAGTACTTC
D gene: TRBD1
J gene: TRBJ2-7
clone size: NA
V gene: TRBV3-1/TRBV3-2

CDR3 protein: CASSITSLLYTDTQYF
CDR3 DNA: TGTGCCAGCAGCATTACTAGTTTGTTATACACAGATACGCAGTATTTT
D gene: NA
J gene: TRBJ2-3
clone size: once
V gene: TRBV9

CDR3 protein: CALEKGLAGPEQYF
CDR3 DNA: TGTGCCCTAGAAAAGGGACTAGCGGGTCCCGAGCAGTACTTC
D gene: TRBD2
J gene: TRBJ2-7
clone size: NA
V gene: TRBV30

CDR3 protein: CASSLVGGAASYEQYF
CDR3 DNA: TGTGCCAGCAGCTTAGTAGGGGGGGCCGCTTCCTACGAGCAGTACTTC
D gene: NA
J gene: TRBJ2-7
clone size: NA
V gene: TRBV7-2

CDR3 protein: CASSHTGNEQFF
CDR3 DNA: TGCGCCAGCAGCCATACGGGCAATGAGCAGTTCTTC
D gene: NA
J gene: TRBJ2-1
clone size: NA
V gene: TRBV4-1

CDR3 protein: CASSPEGDRFSGANVLTF
CDR3 DNA: TGTGCCAGCAGCCCGGAGGGGGACAGGTTCTCTGGGGCCAACGTCCTGACTTTC
D gene: TRBD1
J gene: TRBJ2-6
clone size: NA
V gene: TRBV27

CDR3 protein: CASSPTSGRVNEQFF
CDR3 DNA: TGCGCCAGCAGCCCGACTAGCGGGAGAGTCAATGAGCAGTTCTTC
D gene: TRBD2
J gene: TRBJ2-1
clone size: NA
V gene: TRBV4-1

CDR3 protein: CASSGTSGEHNEQFF
CDR3 DNA: TGTGCCAGCAGCGGCACTAGCGGGGAGCACAATGAGCAGTTCTTC
D gene: TRBD2
J gene: TRBJ2-1
clone size: NA
V gene: TRBV5-4

CDR3 protein: CASSQEARGVVTEAFF
CDR3 DNA: TGCGCCAGCAGCCAAGAGGCCAGGGGTGTGGTCACTGAAGCTTTCTTT
D gene: NA
J gene: TRBJ1-1
clone size: few
V gene: TRBV4-1

CDR3 protein: CASSDPGSGANVLTF
CDR3 DNA: TGCGCCAGCAGTGATCCGGGATCTGGGGCCAACGTCCTGACTTTC
D gene: NA
J gene: TRBJ2-6
clone size: NA
V gene: TRBV10-1

CDR3 protein: CASSPSGSSYEQYF
CDR3 DNA: TGTGCCAGCAGCCCTAGCGGGTCTTCCTACGAGCAGTACTTC
D gene: TRBD2
J gene: TRBJ2-7
clone size: NA
V gene: TRBV7-9

CDR3 protein: CASSEQGAGYEQYF
CDR3 DNA: TGTGCCAGCAGTGAACAGGGGGCGGGCTACGAGCAGTACTTC
D gene: TRBD1
J gene: TRBJ2-7
clone size: NA
V gene: TRBV2

CDR3 protein: CASSPGTGPGEQYF
CDR3 DNA: TGTGCCAGCTCACCCGGGACAGGGCCTGGCGAGCAGTACTTC
D gene: TRBD1
J gene: TRBJ2-7
clone size: NA
V gene: TRBV18

CDR3 protein: CASSPGLTRLSTDTQYF
CDR3 DNA: TGCGCCAGCAGCCCCGGACTGACCAGACTCTCCACAGATACGCAGTATTTT
D gene: NA
J gene: TRBJ2-3
clone size: NA
V gene: TRBV5-1

CDR3 protein: CASGGGASTDTQYF
CDR3 DNA: TGTGCCAGCGGAGGGGGGGCAAGCACAGATACGCAGTATTTT
D gene: NA
J gene: TRBJ2-3
clone size: NA
V gene: TRBV9

CDR3 protein: CASGWRDRVDTEAFF
CDR3 DNA: TGTGCTAGTGGTTGGAGGGACAGAGTGGACACTGAAGCTTTCTTT
D gene: TRBD1
J gene: TRBJ1-1
clone size: NA
V gene: TRBV12-5

CDR3 protein: CASSPRTGTYEQYF
CDR3 DNA: TGTGCCAGCAGTCCGCGGACAGGGACCTACGAGCAGTACTTC
D gene: TRBD1
J gene: TRBJ2-7
clone size: NA
V gene: TRBV6-5

CDR3 protein: CAGSQEAREQYF
CDR3 DNA: TGTGCCGGCTCCCAGGAGGCCCGGGAGCAGTACTTC
D gene: NA
J gene: TRBJ2-7
clone size: NA
V gene: TRBV6-1

CDR3 protein: CASSEWSGTSINEQFF
CDR3 DNA: TGTGCCAGCAGTGAATGGTCTGGGACTAGCATCAATGAGCAGTTCTTC
D gene: TRBD2
J gene: TRBJ2-1
clone size: NA
V gene: TRBV25-1

CDR3 protein: CASSYLRTVNQPQHF
CDR3 DNA: TGTGCCAGCAGTTACTTAAGGACAGTCAATCAGCCCCAGCATTTT
D gene: NA
J gene: TRBJ1-5
clone size: NA
V gene: TRBV6-2/TRBV6-3

CDR3 protein: CASSQGTGTFYEQYF
CDR3 DNA: TGTGCCAGCAGCCAGGGGACAGGGACCTTCTACGAGCAGTACTTC
D gene: TRBD1
J gene: TRBJ2-7
clone size: NA
V gene: TRBV7-6

CDR3 protein: CASGLVTSGQAFRYIYEQYF
CDR3 DNA: TGTGCTAGTGGTTTGGTGACTTCGGGACAGGCCTTCCGTTACATCTACGAGCAGTACTTC
D gene: TRBD1
J gene: TRBJ2-7
clone size: once
V gene: TRBV12-5

CDR3 protein: CASSLGTGKSYEQYF
CDR3 DNA: TGTGCCAGCAGTTTAGGGACAGGGAAGTCCTACGAGCAGTACTTC
D gene: TRBD1
J gene: TRBJ2-7
clone size: NA
V gene: TRBV27

CDR3 protein: CTSSLTPSTDTQYF
CDR3 DNA: TGCACCAGCAGCCTTACTCCTAGCACAGATACGCAGTATTTT
D gene: NA
J gene: TRBJ2-3
clone size: NA
V gene: TRBV1

CDR3 protein: CSVDLPGQSTEAFF
CDR3 DNA: TGCAGCGTTGACCTTCCGGGACAGTCAACTGAAGCTTTCTTT
D gene: TRBD1
J gene: TRBJ1-1
clone size: NA
V gene: TRBV29-1

CDR3 protein: CASSLASAVYEQYF
CDR3 DNA: TGTGCCAGCAGTTTAGCTAGCGCAGTATACGAGCAGTACTTC
D gene: NA
J gene: TRBJ2-7
clone size: NA
V gene: TRBV27

CDR3 protein: CASSPHAGGEQYF
CDR3 DNA: TGTGCCAGCAGCCCCCATGCGGGAGGCGAGCAGTACTTC
D gene: TRBD2
J gene: TRBJ2-7
clone size: NA
V gene: TRBV7-8

CDR3 protein: CASSSLSGHEQYF
CDR3 DNA: TGTGCCAGCAGCTCCTTAAGTGGCCACGAGCAGTACTTC
D gene: NA
J gene: TRBJ2-7
clone size: NA
V gene: TRBV5-4

CDR3 protein: CASSPMGHVATNEKLFF
CDR3 DNA: TGCGCCAGCAGCCCCATGGGCCACGTTGCAACTAATGAAAAACTGTTTTTT
D gene: NA
J gene: TRBJ1-4
clone size: NA
V gene: TRBV5-1

CDR3 protein: CAISAGQGLNEQFF
CDR3 DNA: TGTGCCATCAGTGCGGGACAGGGACTCAATGAGCAGTTCTTC
D gene: TRBD1
J gene: TRBJ2-1
clone size: NA
V gene: TRBV10-3

CDR3 protein: CASSQDSSRAGELFF
CDR3 DNA: TGCGCCAGCAGCCAAGATAGCTCTCGCGCCGGGGAGCTGTTTTTT
D gene: NA
J gene: TRBJ2-2
clone size: NA
V gene: TRBV4-3

CDR3 protein: CASSPRDRADTGELFF
CDR3 DNA: TGTGCCAGCAGCCCCCGGGACAGGGCGGACACCGGGGAGCTGTTTTTT
D gene: TRBD1
J gene: TRBJ2-2
clone size: NA
V gene: TRBV5-4

CDR3 protein: CSVGQGVNTEAFF
CDR3 DNA: TGCAGCGTTGGGCAGGGCGTGAACACTGAAGCTTTCTTT
D gene: NA
J gene: TRBJ1-1
clone size: few
V gene: TRBV29-1

CDR3 protein: CASSSISRISTEGFHNSPLHF
CDR3 DNA: TGTGCCAGCAGTTCAATATCCCGTATATCCACCGAGGGTTTCCATAATTCACCCCTCCACTTT
D gene: NA
J gene: TRBJ1-6
clone size: NA
V gene: TRBV27

CDR3 protein: CASSPPRGVRRYNEQFF
CDR3 DNA: TGTGCCAGCAGCCCACCCCGGGGAGTTAGGCGTTACAATGAGCAGTTCTTC
D gene: NA
J gene: TRBJ2-1
clone size: once
V gene: TRBV14

CDR3 protein: CASSIPGQGMWGTDTQYF
CDR3 DNA: TGTGCCAGCAGCATACCGGGACAGGGAATGTGGGGCACAGATACGCAGTATTTT
D gene: TRBD1
J gene: TRBJ2-3
clone size: few
V gene: TRBV7-2

CDR3 protein: CASSLGLAGGSSYEQYF
CDR3 DNA: TGCGCCAGCAGCCTCGGACTAGCGGGCGGGAGCTCCTACGAGCAGTACTTC
D gene: TRBD2
J gene: TRBJ2-7
clone size: NA
V gene: TRBV5-1

CDR3 protein: CASSARDRISTNEKLFF
CDR3 DNA: TGTGCCAGCAGTGCACGGGACAGAATTTCGACTAATGAAAAACTGTTTTTT
D gene: TRBD1
J gene: TRBJ1-4
clone size: few
V gene: TRBV25-1

CDR3 protein: CASSHNSPNTGELFF
CDR3 DNA: TGTGCCAGCAGCCATAATAGCCCTAACACCGGGGAGCTGTTTTTT
D gene: NA
J gene: TRBJ2-2
clone size: NA
V gene: TRBV3-1/TRBV3-2

CDR3 protein: CAISSRDPGLAGDHTGELFF
CDR3 DNA: TGTGCCATCAGTTCCCGAGATCCGGGACTAGCGGGAGACCACACCGGGGAGCTGTTTTTT
D gene: TRBD2
J gene: TRBJ2-2
clone size: NA
V gene: TRBV10-3

CDR3 protein: CASSLYNSLNQPQHF
CDR3 DNA: TGTGCCAGCAGTTTATATAACAGCCTCAATCAGCCCCAGCATTTT
D gene: NA
J gene: TRBJ1-5
clone size: NA
V gene: TRBV27

CDR3 protein: CATLRDRRIGNEQFF
CDR3 DNA: TGTGCCACCCTTAGGGACAGGAGGATTGGCAATGAGCAGTTCTTC
D gene: TRBD1
J gene: TRBJ2-1
clone size: NA
V gene: TRBV15